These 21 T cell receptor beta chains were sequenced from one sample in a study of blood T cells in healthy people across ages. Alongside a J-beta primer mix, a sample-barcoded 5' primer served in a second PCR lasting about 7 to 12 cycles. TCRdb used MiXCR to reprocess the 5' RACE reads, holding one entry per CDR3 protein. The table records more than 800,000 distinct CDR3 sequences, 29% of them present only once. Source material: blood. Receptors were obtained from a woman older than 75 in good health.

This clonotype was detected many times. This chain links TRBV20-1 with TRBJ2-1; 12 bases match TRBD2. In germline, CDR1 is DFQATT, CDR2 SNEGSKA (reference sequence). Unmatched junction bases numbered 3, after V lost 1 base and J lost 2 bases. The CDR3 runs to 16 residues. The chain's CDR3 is CSARGSSGGAYNEQFF. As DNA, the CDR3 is TGCAGTGCTAGAGGCTCTAGCGGGGGGGCCTACAATGAGCAGTTCTTC.

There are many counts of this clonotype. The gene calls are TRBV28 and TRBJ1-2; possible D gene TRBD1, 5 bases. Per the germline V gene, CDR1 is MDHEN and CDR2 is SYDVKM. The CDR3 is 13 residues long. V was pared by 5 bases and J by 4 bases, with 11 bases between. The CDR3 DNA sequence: TGTGCCAGCAGTACGACAGCTAGCTATGGCTACACCTTC. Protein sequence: CASSTTASYGYTF.

This chain's CDR3 is CASSLALGGSDTQYF. As DNA, the CDR3 is TGTGCCAGCAGCTTAGCGCTAGGGGGCTCAGATACGCAGTATTTT. This chain connects TRBV7-2 to TRBJ2-3; 7 bases line up with TRBD1. Losses at the gene ends were 0 bases for V and 4 bases for J; bases not matched to a gene: 4. Per the germline V gene, CDR1 is SGHTA and CDR2 is FQGNSA. The CDR3 has 15 amino acids.

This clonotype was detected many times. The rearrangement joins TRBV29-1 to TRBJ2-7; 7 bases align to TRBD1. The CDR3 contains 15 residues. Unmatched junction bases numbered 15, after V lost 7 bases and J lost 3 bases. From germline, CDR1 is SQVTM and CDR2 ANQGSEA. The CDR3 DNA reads TGCAGCGCACGACAGGGCCCTAGCCTCAGCTACGAGCAGTACTTC. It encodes CSARQGPSLSYEQYF.

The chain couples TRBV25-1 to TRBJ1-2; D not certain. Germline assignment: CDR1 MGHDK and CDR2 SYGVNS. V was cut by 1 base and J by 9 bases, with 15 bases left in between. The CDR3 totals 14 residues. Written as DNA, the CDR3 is TGTGCCAGCAGTGAATCTGGCAGGACTATGAGCTACACCTTC. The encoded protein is CASSESGRTMSYTF.

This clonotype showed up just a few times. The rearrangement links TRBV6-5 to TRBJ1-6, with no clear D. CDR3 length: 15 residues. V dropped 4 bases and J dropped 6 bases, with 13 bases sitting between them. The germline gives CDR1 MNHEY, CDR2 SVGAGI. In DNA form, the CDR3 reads TGTGCCAGCAGTTTTGATGGATTCCGTAATTCACCCCTCCACTTT. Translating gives CASSFDGFRNSPLHF.

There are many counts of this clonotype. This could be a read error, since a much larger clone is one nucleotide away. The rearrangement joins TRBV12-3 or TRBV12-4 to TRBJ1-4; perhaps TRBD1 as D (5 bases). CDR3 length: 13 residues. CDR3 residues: CASSRQINEKRFF. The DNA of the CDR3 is TGTGCCAGCAGTAGACAGATTAATGAAAAACGGTTTTTT.

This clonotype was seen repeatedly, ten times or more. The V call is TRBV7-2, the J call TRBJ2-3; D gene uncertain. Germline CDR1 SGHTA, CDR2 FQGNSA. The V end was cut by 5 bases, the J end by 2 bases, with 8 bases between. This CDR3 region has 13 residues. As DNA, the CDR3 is TGTGCCAGCAGCATCTCATTCACAGATACGCAGTATTTT. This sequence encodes CASSISFTDTQYF.

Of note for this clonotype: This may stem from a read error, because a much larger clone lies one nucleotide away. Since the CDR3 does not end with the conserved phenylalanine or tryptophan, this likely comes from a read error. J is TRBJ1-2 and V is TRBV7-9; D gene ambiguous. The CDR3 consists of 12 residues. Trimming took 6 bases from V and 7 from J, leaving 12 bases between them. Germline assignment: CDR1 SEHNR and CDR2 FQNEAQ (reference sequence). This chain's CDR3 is CASSERRGGYTV. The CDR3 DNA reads TGTGCCAGCAGTGAGCGGAGAGGTGGCTACACCGTC.

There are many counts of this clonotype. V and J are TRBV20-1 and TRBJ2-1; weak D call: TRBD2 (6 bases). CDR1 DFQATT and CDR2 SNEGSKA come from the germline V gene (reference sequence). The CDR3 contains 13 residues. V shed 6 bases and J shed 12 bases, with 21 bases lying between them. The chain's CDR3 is CSAERPGLYMQFF. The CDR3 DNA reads TGCAGTGCCGAACGTCCGGGACTTTATATGCAGTTCTTC.

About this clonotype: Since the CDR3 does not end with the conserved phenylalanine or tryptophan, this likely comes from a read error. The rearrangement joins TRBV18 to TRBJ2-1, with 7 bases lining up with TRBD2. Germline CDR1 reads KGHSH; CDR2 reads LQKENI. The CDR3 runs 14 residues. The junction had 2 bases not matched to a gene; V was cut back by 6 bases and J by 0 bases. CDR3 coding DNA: TGTGCCAGCTCTTCTAGCGGCTCCTACAATGAGCAGTTCTGC. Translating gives CASSSSGSYNEQFC.

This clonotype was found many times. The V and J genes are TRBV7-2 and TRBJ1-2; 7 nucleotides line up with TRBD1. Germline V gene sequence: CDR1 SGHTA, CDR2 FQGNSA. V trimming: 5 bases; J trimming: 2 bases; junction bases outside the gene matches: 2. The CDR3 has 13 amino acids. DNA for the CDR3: TGTGCCAGCAGCACGACAGGGAACTATGGCTACACCTTC. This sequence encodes CASSTTGNYGYTF. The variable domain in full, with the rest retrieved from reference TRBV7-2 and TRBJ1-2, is GAGVSQSPSNKVTEKGKDVELRCDPISGHTALYWYRQSLGQGLEFLIYFQGNSAPDKSGLPSDRFSAERTGGSVSTLTIQRTQQEDSAVYLCASSTTGNYGYTFGSGTRLTVV.

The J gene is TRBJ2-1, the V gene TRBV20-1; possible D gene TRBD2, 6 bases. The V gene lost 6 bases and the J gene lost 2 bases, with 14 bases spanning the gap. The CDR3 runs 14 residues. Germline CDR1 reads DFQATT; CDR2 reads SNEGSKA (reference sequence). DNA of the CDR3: TGCAGTGCACTCGGGACTCTCGCCTACAATGAGCAGTTCTTC. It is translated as CSALGTLAYNEQFF.

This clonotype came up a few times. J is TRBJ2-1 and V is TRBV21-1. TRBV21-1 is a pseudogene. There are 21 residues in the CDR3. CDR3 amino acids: CASSKGKENIPGPTSYNEQFF. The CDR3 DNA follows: TGTGCCAGCAGCAAAGGGAAGGAAAATATACCTGGACCTACATCCTACAATGAGCAGTTCTTC.

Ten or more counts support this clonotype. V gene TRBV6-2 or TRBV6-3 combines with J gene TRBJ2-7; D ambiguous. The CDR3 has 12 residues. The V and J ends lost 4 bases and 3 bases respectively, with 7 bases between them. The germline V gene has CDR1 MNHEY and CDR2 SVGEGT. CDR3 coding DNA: TGTGCCAGCAGTTTACAGAGCTACGAGCAGTACTTC. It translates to CASSLQSYEQYF.

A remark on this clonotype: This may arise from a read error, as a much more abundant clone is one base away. The DNA for the CDR3 is TGTGCCAGCTCACTAATACCCAGCACAAATACGCAGTATTTT. Translated, it gives CASSLIPSTNTQYF. The chain links TRBV18 to TRBJ2-3; D gene uncertain. CDR3 length: 14 residues. Germline V CDR1 and CDR2: KGHSH, LQKENI.

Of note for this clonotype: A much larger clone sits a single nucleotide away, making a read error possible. This chain's CDR3 is CASNLGVLNGYTF. CDR3 bases: TGTGCCAGCAACTTAGGAGTCCTCAATGGCTACACCTTC. The chain combines TRBV7-2 with TRBJ1-2; D is undetermined. Germline CDR1 reads SGHTA; CDR2 reads FQGNSA. The CDR3 has 13 amino acids.

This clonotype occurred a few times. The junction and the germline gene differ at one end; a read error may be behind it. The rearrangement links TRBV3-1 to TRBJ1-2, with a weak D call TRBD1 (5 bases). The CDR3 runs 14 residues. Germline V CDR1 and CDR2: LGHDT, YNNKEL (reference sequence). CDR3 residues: CASSRTTGSYAYTF. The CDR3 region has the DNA TGTGCCAGCAGCCGAACCACAGGTTCTTATGCCTACACCTTC. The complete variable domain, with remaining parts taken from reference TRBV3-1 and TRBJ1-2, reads DTAVSQTPKYLVTQMGNDKSIKCEQNLGHDTMYWYKQDSKKFLKIMFSYNNKELIINETVPNRFSPKSPDKAHLNLHINSLELGDSAVYFCASSRTTGSYAYTFGSGTRLTVV.

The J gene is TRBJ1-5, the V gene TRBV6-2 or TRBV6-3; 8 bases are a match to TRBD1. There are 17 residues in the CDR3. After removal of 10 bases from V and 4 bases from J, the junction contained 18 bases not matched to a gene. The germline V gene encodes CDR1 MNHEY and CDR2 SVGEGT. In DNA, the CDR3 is TGTGCCACCGGAGACTTATTCGGACAGGGTGGTAATCAGCCCCAGCATTTT. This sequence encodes CATGDLFGQGGNQPQHF.

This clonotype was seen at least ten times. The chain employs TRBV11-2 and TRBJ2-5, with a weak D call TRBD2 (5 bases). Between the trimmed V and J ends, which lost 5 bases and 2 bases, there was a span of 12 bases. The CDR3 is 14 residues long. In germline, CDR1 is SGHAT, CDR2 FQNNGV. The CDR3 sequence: CASSKIGLQETQYF. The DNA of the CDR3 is TGTGCCAGCAGCAAGATAGGACTTCAAGAGACCCAGTACTTC.

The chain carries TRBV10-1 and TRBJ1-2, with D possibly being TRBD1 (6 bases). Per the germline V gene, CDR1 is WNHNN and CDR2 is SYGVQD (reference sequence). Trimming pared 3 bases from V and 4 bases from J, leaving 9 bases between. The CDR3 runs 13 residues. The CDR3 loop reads CASSEQGTYGYTF. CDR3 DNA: TGCGCCAGCAGTGAACAGGGAACCTATGGCTACACCTTC.